A single T cell receptor (beta chain) is shown here with its context. The data stem from a study of control samples from healthy donors and cancer patients. Clones were read by immunoSEQ multiplex PCR, and TCRdb kept only the in-frame ones, dropping some. Among 150,000 to 160,000 clones listed, around 95% were seen once. CDR1 and CDR2 (germline): MNHEY, SVGAGI. CDR3 length equals 14 residues. V shed 7 bases and J shed 9 bases, with 19 bases lying between them. The chain recombines TRBV6-5 with TRBJ2-1; no firm D call. The clonotype originates from a man in his forties or fifties in good health. Sequenced material: blood. The CDR3 region is CASNRASALGEQFF. The CDR3, as DNA: TGTGCCAGCAACAGAGCCAGTGCTTTGGGTGAGCAGTTCTTC.